This T cell receptor (beta chain) was recovered during a study of early T cells in non-severe SARS-CoV-2 infection. Across the whole study: Bulk RNA taken from unsorted whole blood was sequenced, leaving chains unpaired. Study outcomes and limitations: Matching results from VDJdb favored anti-spike CD8 responses, leaving private and CD4 specificities undetected.

Trimming cost V 6 bases and J 3 bases; bases outside gene matches: 10. Germline CDR1 and CDR2: DFQATT and SNEGSKA (reference sequence). CDR3 length equals 14 residues. Separate cDNA molecules each had unique molecular identifiers attached to them. From the 5' RACE reads, TCRdb called clonotypes with MiXCR, one entry per CDR3 protein. Altogether 30,000 to 35,000 distinct CDR3 sequences are present, about 5% being singletons, with the ten largest covering 9.5% to 13%. This clonotype was observed many times. The antigen is undetermined. Specimen: whole blood. The sequence derives from an adult who was a healthcare worker with PCR-confirmed SARS-CoV-2 infection or an uninfected control (not recorded which). V usage is TRBV20-1 and J usage is TRBJ1-2, with 7 positions matching TRBD1. The CDR3 region is CSARPPTGDYGYTF. In nucleotides, the CDR3 is TGCAGTGCCCGCCCCCCTACAGGGGACTATGGCTACACCTTC.